This entry concerns a single T cell receptor beta chain. The sample is drawn from a study of blood T cell repertoires in COVID-19. Background on the study: COVID-19 samples from acute and convalescent phases originated in the United States, Italy and Spain. PBMCs, B-cell-depleted T cells, or T cells were the source of the cDNA or gDNA that made up the material.

Germline values: CDR1 LNHDA, CDR2 SQIVND (reference sequence). The CDR3 is made up of 15 amino acids. Trimming took off 4 bases at V and 0 bases at J, with 13 bases between the two ends. Original processing notes: It was from reference gene primer amplification that nucleated cell counts were estimated. The table came from immunoSEQ multiplex PCR; TCRdb's copy has only in-frame clones and leaves some out. The D gene and trimming were derived from the DNA, and the V and J assignments and clone size from that table. The sample yields tens of thousands of clones, 80% to 90% seen once. The chain has TRBV19 and TRBJ2-7; D possibly corresponds to TRBD1 (6 bases). The sample was peripheral blood. The source is a man aged 45 to 65 with active COVID-19. CDR3 in amino acids: CASSTGWDTSYEQYF. DNA of the CDR3: TGTGCCAGTAGTACCGGTTGGGACACCTCCTACGAGCAGTACTTC.